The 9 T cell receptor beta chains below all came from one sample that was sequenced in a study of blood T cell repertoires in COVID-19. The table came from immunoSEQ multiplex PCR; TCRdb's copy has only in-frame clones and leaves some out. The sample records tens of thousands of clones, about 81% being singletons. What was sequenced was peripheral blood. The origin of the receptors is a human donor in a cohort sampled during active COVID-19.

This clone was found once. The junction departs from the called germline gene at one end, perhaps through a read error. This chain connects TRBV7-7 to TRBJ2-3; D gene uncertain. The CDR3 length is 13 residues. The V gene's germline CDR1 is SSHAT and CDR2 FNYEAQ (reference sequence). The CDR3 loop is CASSQRLTDTQYF. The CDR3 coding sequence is TGTGCTAGCAGCCAGCGCCTCACAGATACGCAGTATTTT.

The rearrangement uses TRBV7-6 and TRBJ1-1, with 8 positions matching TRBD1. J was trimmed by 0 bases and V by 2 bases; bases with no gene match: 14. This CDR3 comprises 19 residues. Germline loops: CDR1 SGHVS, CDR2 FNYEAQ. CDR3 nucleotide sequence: TGTGCCAGCAGCTTATTAGAACCCCGGGACAGGTTCATGAACACTGAAGCTTTCTTT. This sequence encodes CASSLLEPRDRFMNTEAFF.

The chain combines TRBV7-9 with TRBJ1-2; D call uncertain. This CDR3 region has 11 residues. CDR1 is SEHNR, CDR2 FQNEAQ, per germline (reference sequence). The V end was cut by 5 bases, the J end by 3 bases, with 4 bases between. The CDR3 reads CASSVDYGYTF. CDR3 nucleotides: TGTGCCAGCAGCGTCGACTATGGCTACACCTTC. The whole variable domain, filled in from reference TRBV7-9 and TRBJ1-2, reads DTGVSQNPRHKITKRGQNVTFRCDPISEHNRLYWYRQTLGQGPEFLTYFQNEAQLEKSRLLSDRFSAERPKGSFSTLEIQRTEQGDSAMYLCASSVDYGYTFGSGTRLTVV.

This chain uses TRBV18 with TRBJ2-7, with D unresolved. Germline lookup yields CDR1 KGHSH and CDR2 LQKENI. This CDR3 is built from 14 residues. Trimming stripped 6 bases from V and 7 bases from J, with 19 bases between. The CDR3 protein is CASSPSGLSGEQYF. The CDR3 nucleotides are TGTGCCAGCTCTCCTTCCGGGTTGTCTGGGGAGCAGTACTTC. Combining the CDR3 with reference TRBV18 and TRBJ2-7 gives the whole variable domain NAGVMQNPRHLVRRRGQEARLRCSPMKGHSHVYWYRQLPEEGLKFMVYLQKENIIDESGMPKERFSAEFPKEGPSILRIQQVVRGDSAAYFCASSPSGLSGEQYFGPGTRLTVT.

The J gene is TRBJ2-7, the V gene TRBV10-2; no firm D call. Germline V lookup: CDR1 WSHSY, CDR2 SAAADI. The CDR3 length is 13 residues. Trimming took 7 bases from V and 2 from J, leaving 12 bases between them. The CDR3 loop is CASTGGLAYEQYF. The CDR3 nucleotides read TGCGCCAGCACTGGCGGTCTCGCCTACGAGCAGTACTTC.

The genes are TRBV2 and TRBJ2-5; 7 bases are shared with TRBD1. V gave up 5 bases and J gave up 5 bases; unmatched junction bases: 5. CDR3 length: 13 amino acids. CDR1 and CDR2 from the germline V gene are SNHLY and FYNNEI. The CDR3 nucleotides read TGTGCCAGCAGTCGACAGGGTGACGAGACCCAGTACTTC. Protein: CASSRQGDETQYF.

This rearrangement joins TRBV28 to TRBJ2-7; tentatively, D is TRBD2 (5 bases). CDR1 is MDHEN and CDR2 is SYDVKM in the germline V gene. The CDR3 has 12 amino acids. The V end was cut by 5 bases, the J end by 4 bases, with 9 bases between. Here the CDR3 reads CASSPRGYEQYF. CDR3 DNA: TGTGCCAGCAGTCCCCGAGGGTACGAGCAGTACTTC.

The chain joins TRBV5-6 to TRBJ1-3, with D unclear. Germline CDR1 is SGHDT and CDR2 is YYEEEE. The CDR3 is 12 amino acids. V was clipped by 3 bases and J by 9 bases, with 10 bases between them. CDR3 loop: CASSSHGSTIYF. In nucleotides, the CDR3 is TGTGCCAGCAGCTCCCATGGCAGCACCATATATTTT.

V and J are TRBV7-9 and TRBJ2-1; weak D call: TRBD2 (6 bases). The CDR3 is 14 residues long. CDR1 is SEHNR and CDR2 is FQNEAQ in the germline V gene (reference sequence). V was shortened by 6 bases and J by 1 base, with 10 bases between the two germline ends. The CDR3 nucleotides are TGTGCCAGCAGTAGCGGTACTTCCTACAATGAGCAGTTCTTC. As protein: CASSSGTSYNEQFF.